This TCR beta chain emerged from a study of T-cell memory formation after mild COVID-19. Comments on this clonotype: What it binds is unknown.

TCRdb reprocessed the 5' RACE reads with MiXCR, giving one entry per CDR3 protein. Counted here are approximately 450,000 distinct CDR3 sequences, about 20% occurring once; the ten biggest clones make up about 12%. Study findings and constraints: Day 15 to 85 contractors were CD4/CD8 balanced; later expanders leaned CD4+.

Germline-derived CDR1 and CDR2 are MNHEY and SVGEGT. The CDR3 runs to 14 residues. V lost 7 bases and J 1 base, leaving 11 bases between the germline ends. Sample: PBMCs or a T cell subset sorted from them (not recorded which). The gene calls are TRBV6-2 or TRBV6-3 and TRBJ2-1; a weak D match, TRBD1 (5 bases). The TCR sequence derives from an adult woman who had mild COVID-19 (a few samples of this study predate the infection). Cell type and time point are not known. The CDR3 DNA is TGTGCCAGCAAACAGGTTGTATCCTACAATGAGCAGTTCTTC. Protein product: CASKQVVSYNEQFF.